This T cell receptor (beta chain) is from a study of post-analysis software for immune sequencing data. Study findings and constraints: The five TRBV segments detected at higher frequency in patients than in controls included TRBV5-6, TRBV5-1 and TRBV20-1. Significantly decreased normalized Chao1 diversity was recorded for multiple sclerosis patients relative to controls.

Sequencing libraries made from TCR beta cDNA carried unique molecular identifiers. TCRdb recomputed calls from the PCR reads with MiXCR, one row per CDR3 protein. The sample has more than 350,000 distinct CDR3 sequences; roughly 40% are singletons. The CDR3 is 16 amino acids. J was trimmed by 3 bases and V by 2 bases; bases with no gene match: 5. Regarding this clonotype: Its antigen is currently unknown.

This chain links TRBV12-3 or TRBV12-4 with TRBJ2-1; TRBD2 matches 9 bases. Sequenced material: blood. The receptor comes from a girl aged 2-10 years with multiple sclerosis. The CDR3: CASSLSLAGNYNEQFF. The CDR3 DNA is TGTGCCAGCAGTTTATCCCTAGCGGGGAACTACAATGAGCAGTTCTTC.